Each of the 13 T cell receptor beta chains below was sequenced from the same sample in a study of blood T cells in healthy people across ages. Next came a second PCR, run for about 7 to 12 cycles, which used a sample-barcoded 5' primer along with a J-beta primer mix. TCRdb used MiXCR to reprocess the 5' RACE reads, holding one entry per CDR3 protein. The profile shows about 1.6 million distinct CDR3 sequences, about 35% of them singletons. The sequenced sample was blood. All receptors derive from a woman aged 30 to 39 in good health.

This clonotype showed up just a few times. V and J are TRBV29-1 and TRBJ2-3, with 9 bases aligning to TRBD2. The length of the CDR3 is 13 residues. From germline, CDR1 is SQVTM and CDR2 ANQGSEA. The V segment lost 4 bases and the J segment 5 bases; nucleotides outside the gene matches: 4. CDR3 in amino acids: CSVAVTSGDTQYF. Written as DNA, the CDR3 is TGCAGCGTTGCAGTGACTAGCGGAGATACGCAGTATTTT.

This clonotype has more than one count but fewer than ten. V gene TRBV25-1 combines with J gene TRBJ1-2; D gene ambiguous. The CDR3 extends over 13 amino acids. Looked up from germline, CDR1 is MGHDK and CDR2 is SYGVNS. Trimming took 3 bases from V and 4 from J, leaving 9 bases between them. CDR3 nucleotide sequence: TGTGCCAGCAGTGACGGCTACTTCTATGGCTACACCTTC. Amino acid sequence: CASSDGYFYGYTF.

This clonotype was seen only a few times. A much more abundant neighbour one base away suggests this may be a read error. This chain links TRBV12-3 or TRBV12-4 with TRBJ2-4; D unclear. The CDR3 length is 12 residues. V was cut by 3 bases and J by 13 bases, with 13 bases left in between. The CDR3 reads CASSFGKYEQYF. CDR3 DNA: TGTGCCAGCAGTTTTGGTAAGTATGAGCAGTACTTC.

This clonotype was counted a single time. The rearrangement links TRBV12-3 or TRBV12-4 to TRBJ2-2, with TRBD2 as a possible D gene (5 bases). The germline V and J ends were trimmed by 6 bases and 6 bases, with 17 bases remaining between them. The CDR3 is 15 amino acids. The CDR3 region is CASRVSGLGAGELFF. The CDR3 coding sequence is TGTGCCAGCAGAGTAAGCGGCCTTGGGGCCGGGGAGCTGTTTTTT.

The rearrangement links TRBV29-1 to TRBJ1-2; unclear D gene. CDR3 length: 14 residues. The V and J ends lost 3 bases and 6 bases respectively, with 17 bases between them. The germline V gene encodes CDR1 SQVTM and CDR2 ANQGSEA. CDR3 DNA sequence: TGCAGCGTTGAGGAAGGATATCGGATGAATGGCTACACCTTC. This translates into CSVEEGYRMNGYTF.

This clonotype turned up a few times. This chain uses TRBV20-1 with TRBJ2-3; no reliable D call. Germline CDR1 is DFQATT and CDR2 is SNEGSKA (reference sequence). V shed 3 bases and J shed 4 bases, with 5 bases lying between them. The CDR3 sequence is 11 residues long. For the CDR3, the DNA is TGCAGTGCTAGTCTGTCAGATACGCAGTATTTT. Translation gives CSASLSDTQYF.

Details on this clonotype: Just one base apart from a much larger clone, this may be a read error. The CDR3 DNA reads TGTGCCAGCAGTTTAATCCGGGGCAGCCTCGGTGGCGAGCAGTACTTC. Its protein product is CASSLIRGSLGGEQYF. This rearrangement joins TRBV6-6 to TRBJ2-7, with D perhaps TRBD1 or TRBD2 (5 bases each). Germline CDR1 MNHNY, CDR2 SVGAGI (reference sequence). V shed 4 bases and J shed 6 bases, with 22 bases lying between them. CDR3 size: 16 residues.

Regarding this clonotype: The junction shows a germline mismatch at one end, possibly a read error. The DNA for the CDR3 is TGCAGCGTTGTTTTGGCGGGAGAGTTAGAAACCGGGGAGCGGTTTTTT. Translated: CSVVLAGELETGERFF. The J gene is TRBJ2-2, the V gene TRBV29-1, with 7 positions matching TRBD2. This CDR3 region has 16 residues. CDR1 and CDR2 (germline): SQVTM, ANQGSEA.

The gene calls are TRBV7-2 and TRBJ1-2; 9 bases align to TRBD1. The CDR3 sequence is 13 residues long. V was clipped by 5 bases and J by 10 bases; unmatched bases: 8. Germline V gives CDR1 SGHTA, CDR2 FQGNSA. The chain's CDR3 is CASSEGQGQVYTF. In nucleotides, the CDR3 is TGTGCCAGCAGCGAGGGACAGGGACAAGTCTACACCTTC.

The V call is TRBV29-1, the J call TRBJ2-2; the match to TRBD2 covers 14 bases. The J segment lost 7 bases and the V segment lost 7 bases, leaving 8 bases of the junction unmatched. The CDR3 loop spans 15 amino acids. Germline CDR1 reads SQVTM; CDR2 reads ANQGSEA. The CDR3 sequence is CSGRLAGGPIGELFF. The CDR3 DNA sequence: TGCAGCGGCCGACTAGCGGGAGGGCCAATCGGGGAGCTGTTTTTT.

Concerning this clonotype: A junction end diverges from the germline sequence, so it may reflect a read error. This chain uses TRBV7-6 with TRBJ2-3; 8 nucleotides line up with TRBD1. The CDR3 totals 17 residues. Germline CDR1 is SGHVS and CDR2 is FNYEAQ. This chain's CDR3 is CASSLPRTGRFADAQYF. The CDR3 coding sequence is TGTGCCAGCAGCCTACCCCGGACAGGGAGGTTCGCAGATGCGCAGTATTTT.

This clonotype appeared a few times. J is TRBJ2-5 and V is TRBV20-1, with D perhaps assigned TRBD1 or TRBD2 (5 bases each). Germline V gene lookup returns CDR1 DFQATT and CDR2 SNEGSKA (reference sequence). The CDR3 covers 15 residues. V lost 7 bases and J 1 base, leaving 19 bases between the germline ends. The CDR3 region is CSGERLTEFQETQYF. The DNA for the CDR3 is TGCAGTGGGGAGCGTTTGACAGAATTCCAAGAGACCCAGTACTTC.

This chain joins TRBV7-9 and TRBJ2-2, with 9 nucleotides matching TRBD1. Germline CDR1 reads SEHNR; CDR2 reads FQNEAQ (reference sequence). CDR3 size: 16 residues. The ends lost 4 bases at V and 1 base at J; junction bases unmatched: 4. Here the CDR3 reads CASSSRGQGNTGELFF. The CDR3 DNA reads as TGTGCCAGCAGCTCGAGGGGACAGGGGAACACCGGGGAGCTGTTTTTT.